This TCR beta chain was found in a study of blood T cell repertoires in COVID-19 (TCRdb year 2020). In terms of the full investigation: Collaborator samples came from the United States, Italy and Spain and covered acute and convalescent phases of COVID-19. The prospective study material was composed of cDNA or gDNA derived from T cells, B-cell-depleted T cells, or PBMCs. Deeply sampled blood TCRbeta repertoires from subjects exposed to, actively infected with, or recovered from COVID-19 were included in the dataset. The repertoires were made available in a free public database intended to serve as a resource for research on the immune response to SARS-CoV-2. Samples were obtained from the ongoing ImmuneRACE study (first 160 participants) and from some 1,300 subjects provided by 6 global collaborators. Sample metadata almost always included a de-identified subject ID, COVID-19 status, age in years and sex. Where available, HLA class I and class II types were taken from metadata supplied by the sample provider and were not determined by assay-based typing.

A second Seattle source provided samples from volunteer blood donors who had recovered from COVID-19. Whole blood was collected in K2EDTA tubes by collaborating institutions according to the institutions' own protocols. For TCRbeta analysis, collaborators shipped samples as frozen whole blood, isolated PBMCs, or DNA extracted from either of those sample types. Points on this clone: What this receptor recognizes is not known. Base qualities were left out, and no much larger clone turns up one base away.

Paper-wide results and their limitations: The quantity of clinical and demographic metadata differed by source and by participant and was supplied without curation.

TCRbeta CDR3 regions were amplified from genomic DNA using the immunoSEQ Assay, a bias-controlled multiplex PCR. The original methods were these. The number of nucleated cells in each sample was estimated by amplification of reference gene primers within the assay. To quantify the absolute abundance of each unique TCRbeta CDR3 rearrangement, sequence reads were collapsed and filtered. For each sample, productive Simpson clonality was calculated as the square root of Simpson's diversity index across productive rearrangements. TCRdb limited this immuneACCESS table to in-frame rearrangements with V and J called. A share of clones is missing; checked studies link under half to unresolved V genes, and the rest is unexplained. That table furnishes V, J and clone size, whereas the DNA furnished D and trimming. A total of some 160,000 clones appear in this sample, 83% of them only once. The ten largest clones take up about 19% of the sample.

CDR1 and CDR2 (MNHEY, SVGAGI) derive from the germline V gene. Here V drops 8 bases and J drops 0 bases, and the junction holds 7 bases not matched to any gene. The cysteine opens and the phenylalanine closes a CDR3 of 15 amino acids. CDR3 DNA is the only sequence kept; it has 45 bases, read in frame from the first base. The sequenced material came from peripheral blood. In this chain, TRBV6-5 is recombined with TRBJ2-1, and 7 bases in between align with TRBD2. This clonotype was obtained from a woman in her 70s who had recovered from COVID-19. The CDR3 protein is CASSRGRSSYNEQFF. The DNA is TGTGCCAGCTCGCGGGGGAGGAGCTCCTACAATGAGCAGTTCTTC.